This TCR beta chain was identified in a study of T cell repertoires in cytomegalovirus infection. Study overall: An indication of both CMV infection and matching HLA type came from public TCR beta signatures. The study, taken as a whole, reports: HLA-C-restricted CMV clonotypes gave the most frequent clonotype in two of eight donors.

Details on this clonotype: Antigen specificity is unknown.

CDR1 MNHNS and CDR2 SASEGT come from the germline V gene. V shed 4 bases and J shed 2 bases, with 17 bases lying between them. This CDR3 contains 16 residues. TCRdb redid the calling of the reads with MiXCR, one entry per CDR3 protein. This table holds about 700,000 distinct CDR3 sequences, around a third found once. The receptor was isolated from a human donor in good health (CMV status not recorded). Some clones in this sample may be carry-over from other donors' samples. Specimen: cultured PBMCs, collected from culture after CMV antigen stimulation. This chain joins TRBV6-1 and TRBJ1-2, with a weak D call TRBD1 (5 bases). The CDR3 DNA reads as TGTGCCAGCAGTGTTCGAGGAGGGGTCCTAAACTATGGCTACACCTTC. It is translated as CASSVRGGVLNYGYTF.